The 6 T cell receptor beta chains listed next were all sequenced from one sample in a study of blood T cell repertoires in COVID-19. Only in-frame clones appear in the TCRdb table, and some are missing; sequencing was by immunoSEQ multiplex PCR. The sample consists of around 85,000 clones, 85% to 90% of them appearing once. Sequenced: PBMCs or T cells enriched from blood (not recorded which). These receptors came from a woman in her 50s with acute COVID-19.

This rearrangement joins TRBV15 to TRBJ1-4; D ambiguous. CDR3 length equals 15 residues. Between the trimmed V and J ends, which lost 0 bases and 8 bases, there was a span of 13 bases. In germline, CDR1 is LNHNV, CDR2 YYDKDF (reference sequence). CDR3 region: CATSREGKDGEKLFF. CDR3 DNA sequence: TGTGCCACCAGCAGAGAGGGCAAAGACGGCGAAAAACTGTTTTTT.

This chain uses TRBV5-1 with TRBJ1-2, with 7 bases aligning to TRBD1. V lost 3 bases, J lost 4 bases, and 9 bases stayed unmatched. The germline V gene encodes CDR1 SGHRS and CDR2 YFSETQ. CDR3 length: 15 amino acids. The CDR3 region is CASSSRSRDSYGYTF. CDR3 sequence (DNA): TGCGCCAGCAGCTCCCGCTCCCGGGACAGCTATGGCTACACCTTC. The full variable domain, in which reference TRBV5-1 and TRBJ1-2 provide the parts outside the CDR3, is KAGVTQTPRYLIKTRGQQVTLSCSPISGHRSVSWYQQTPGQGLQFLFEYFSETQRNKGNFPGRFSGRQFSNSRSEMNVSTLELGDSALYLCASSSRSRDSYGYTFGSGTRLTVV.

The CDR3 sequence: CASSQRAGGAREDEQYF. Written as DNA, the CDR3 is TGCGCCAGCAGCCAAAGGGCAGGCGGGGCGAGAGAAGACGAGCAGTACTTC. The chain carries TRBV4-1 and TRBJ2-7; TRBD2 might be the D (6 bases). CDR1 is MGHRA and CDR2 is YSYEKL in the germline V gene. The CDR3 is made up of 17 amino acids. Trimming took 2 bases from V and 5 from J, leaving 22 bases between them.

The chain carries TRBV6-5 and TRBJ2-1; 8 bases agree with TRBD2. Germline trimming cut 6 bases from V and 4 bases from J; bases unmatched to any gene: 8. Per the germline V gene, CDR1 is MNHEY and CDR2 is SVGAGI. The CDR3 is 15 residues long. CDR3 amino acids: CASRRPSGSYNEQFF. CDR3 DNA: TGTGCCAGCAGGCGACCTAGCGGGTCTTACAATGAGCAGTTCTTC.

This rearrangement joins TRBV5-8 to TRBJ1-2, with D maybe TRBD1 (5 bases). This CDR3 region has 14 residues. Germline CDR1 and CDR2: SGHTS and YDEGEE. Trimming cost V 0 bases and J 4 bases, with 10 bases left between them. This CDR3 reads CASSLVWGGYGYTF. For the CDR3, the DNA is TGTGCCAGCAGCTTGGTATGGGGGGGCTATGGCTACACCTTC.

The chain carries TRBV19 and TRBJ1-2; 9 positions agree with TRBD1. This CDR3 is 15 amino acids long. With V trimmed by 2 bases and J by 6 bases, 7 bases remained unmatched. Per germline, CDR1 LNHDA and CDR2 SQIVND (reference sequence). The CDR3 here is CASSIRAGQGNGYTF. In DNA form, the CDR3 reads TGTGCCAGTAGTATAAGAGCGGGACAGGGAAATGGCTACACCTTC. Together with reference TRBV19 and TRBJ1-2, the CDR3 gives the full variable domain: DGGITQSPKYLFRKEGQNVTLSCEQNLNHDAMYWYRQDPGQGLRLIYYSQIVNDFQKGDIAEGYSVSREKKESFPLTVTSAQKNPTAFYLCASSIRAGQGNGYTFGSGTRLTVV.